The present T cell receptor (beta chain) was sequenced within a study of cytomegalovirus exposure and HLA in healthy donors. Study information: Later analysis reported that the approximately 120 validation repertoires shared the platform of the approximately 670 first-cohort repertoires. Study results and caveats: A few CMV-associated chains proved CMV antigen-specific in vitro.

TCRdb's copy holds only in-frame clones and misses some; the assay was immunoSEQ multiplex PCR. The profile shows some 150,000 clones, 85% to 90% of them singletons. As regards this clone: The antigen is undetermined.

The CDR3 loop spans 16 amino acids. CDR1 is SNHLY, CDR2 FYNNEI, per germline. J gave up 1 base and V 5 bases, and 5 bases lay outside the gene matches. Sequencing was performed on PBMCs. The sequence derives from a man aged 18 to 29 in good health and CMV-seronegative. V usage is TRBV2 and J usage is TRBJ2-2; TRBD1 aligns across 9 bases. CDR3 loop: CASSRDRVGNTGELFF. CDR3 coding DNA: TGTGCCAGCAGTAGGGACAGGGTTGGGAACACCGGGGAGCTGTTTTTT.